This T cell receptor beta chain derives from a study of blood T cell repertoires in COVID-19. V shed 0 bases and J shed 3 bases, with 9 bases lying between them. This CDR3 spans 15 amino acids. Germline-derived CDR1 and CDR2 are ENHRY and SYGVKD. Only in-frame clones appear in the TCRdb table, and some are missing; sequencing was by immunoSEQ multiplex PCR. Here the sample spans about 260,000 clones, 75% to 90% being singletons. Sequencing input: peripheral blood. V and J are TRBV10-3 and TRBJ1-3; D remains ambiguous. The source is a man aged 25-45 years with active or convalescent COVID-19. For the CDR3, the DNA is TGTGCCATCAGTGAGTCGCACAGTCGTGGAAACACCATATATTTT. As protein: CAISESHSRGNTIYF.